Following are 22 T cell receptor beta chains from one sample sequenced in a study of T cell changes during pregnancy in multiple sclerosis. Sequencing used immunoSEQ multiplex PCR; TCRdb keeps in-frame clones, though not all of them. The sample includes some 100,000 clones, 94% of them seen just once. The input for sequencing was peripheral blood, taken before pregnancy. All receptors derive from a female donor with multiple sclerosis, enrolled in a pregnancy study.

This rearrangement joins TRBV7-6 to TRBJ2-1; D perhaps matches TRBD1 (6 bases). Germline loops: CDR1 SGHVS, CDR2 FNYEAQ. The germline V and J ends were trimmed by 6 bases and 7 bases, with 19 bases remaining between them. The CDR3 spans 15 residues. As DNA, the CDR3 is TGTGCCAGCAGTAATTCTGGGGGCCCTCTTAATGAGCAGTTCTTC. Encoded protein: CASSNSGGPLNEQFF.

The CDR3 sequence: CATSTKLVGATYNEQFF. Here the CDR3 DNA reads TGTGCCACCAGCACAAAACTGGTGGGAGCAACCTACAATGAGCAGTTCTTC. The chain combines TRBV15 with TRBJ2-1, with a tentative D call TRBD2 (5 bases). Germline V lookup: CDR1 LNHNV, CDR2 YYDKDF (reference sequence). The CDR3 extends over 17 amino acids. Trimming shortened V by 4 bases and J by 2 bases, and 18 bases separated the two germline ends. The variable domain in full, with the rest retrieved from reference TRBV15 and TRBJ2-1, is DAMVIQNPRYQVTQFGKPVTLSCSQTLNHNVMYWYQQKSSQAPKLLFHYYDKDFNNEADTPDNFQSRRPNTSFCFLDIRSPGLGDTAMYLCATSTKLVGATYNEQFFGPGTRLTVL.

The chain combines TRBV30 with TRBJ2-2, with D perhaps matching TRBD1 (6 bases). V was shortened by 2 bases and J by 4 bases, with 8 bases between the two germline ends. Germline V CDR1 and CDR2: GTSNPN, SVGIG (reference sequence). The CDR3 runs to 13 residues. The CDR3 here is CAWSTGFTGELFF. CDR3 bases: TGTGCCTGGAGTACAGGGTTCACCGGGGAGCTGTTTTTT. Drawing the rest from reference TRBV30 and TRBJ2-2, the complete variable domain is SQTIHQWPATLVQPVGSPLSLECTVEGTSNPNLYWYRQAAGRGLQLLFYSVGIGQISSEVPQNLSASRPQDRQFILSSKKLLLSDSGFYLCAWSTGFTGELFFGEGSRLTVL.

This chain links TRBV9 with TRBJ1-1, with D unclear. V was pared by 0 bases and J by 5 bases, with 14 bases between. The CDR3 is 15 amino acids. CDR1 and CDR2 (germline): SGDLS, YYNGEE. CDR3 amino acids: CASSVDGDPRTEAFF. For the CDR3, the DNA is TGTGCCAGCAGCGTAGACGGGGATCCGCGTACTGAAGCTTTCTTT.

The rearrangement links TRBV29-1 to TRBJ2-6, with D tentatively TRBD1 (6 bases). The CDR3 totals 14 residues. V dropped 3 bases and J dropped 3 bases, with 9 bases sitting between them. In germline, CDR1 is SQVTM, CDR2 ANQGSEA. The CDR3 is CSVEQGSGANVLTF. The CDR3 nucleotides read TGCAGCGTTGAGCAGGGGAGTGGGGCCAACGTCCTGACTTTC.

This clone has a single count. J is TRBJ1-5 and V is TRBV6-9, with 8 nucleotides matching TRBD1. Germline V gene lookup returns CDR1 MNHGY and CDR2 SVAAGI. With V trimmed by 3 bases and J by 0 bases, 13 bases remained unmatched. The CDR3 totals 19 residues. The CDR3 sequence is CASSYPGTGENYSNQPQHF. The CDR3 DNA sequence: TGTGCCAGCAGTTACCCCGGGACAGGAGAAAATTATAGCAATCAGCCCCAGCATTTT.

Points on this clone: The sample has other DNA sequences that encode this CDR3 too. The rearrangement links TRBV5-1 to TRBJ2-3, with a weak D call TRBD1 (5 bases). CDR1 SGHRS and CDR2 YFSETQ come from the germline V gene. The CDR3 runs to 15 residues. The germline V and J ends were trimmed by 1 base and 0 bases, with 9 bases remaining between them. The CDR3 sequence is CASSLRGVSTDTQYF. CDR3 DNA: TGCGCCAGCAGCTTGAGGGGTGTTAGCACAGATACGCAGTATTTT.

This chain links TRBV20-1 with TRBJ2-5; D remains ambiguous. The CDR3 consists of 11 residues. Germline CDR1 reads DFQATT; CDR2 reads SNEGSKA (reference sequence). With 6 bases removed from V and 2 bases from J, the gap between germline ends came to 7 bases. The DNA for the CDR3 is TGCAGTGCGCAGATACAAGAGACCCAGTACTTC. Translating gives CSAQIQETQYF.

The rearrangement links TRBV16 to TRBJ2-7, with D tentatively TRBD2 (5 bases). The length of the CDR3 is 14 residues. V lost 4 bases to trimming and J lost 7 bases, with 17 bases between them. Germline assignment: CDR1 KGHSY and CDR2 FQNENV. The CDR3 region is CASSPSGLGEEQYF. The CDR3, as DNA: TGTGCCAGCAGCCCCTCAGGACTGGGTGAGGAGCAGTACTTC.

V and J are TRBV18 and TRBJ2-1, with TRBD1 matching 7 bases. The CDR3 spans 17 residues. Trimming at V came to 6 bases and at J to 13 bases, leaving 24 bases not matched to a gene. Germline lookup yields CDR1 KGHSH and CDR2 LQKENI. The CDR3 loop is CASSPNADRVPFKIQFF. The CDR3 DNA reads TGTGCCAGCTCCCCGAATGCCGACAGGGTACCGTTTAAGATCCAGTTCTTC.

The chain employs TRBV7-8 and TRBJ2-7; D is possibly TRBD1 (5 bases). This CDR3 has 12 residues. Germline loops: CDR1 SGHVS, CDR2 FQNEAQ. The V and J ends lost 5 bases and 3 bases respectively, with 8 bases between them. CDR3 sequence (DNA): TGTGCCAGCAGCCCTAGGGGCTACGAGCAGTACTTC. It codes for CASSPRGYEQYF.

This rearrangement joins TRBV19 to TRBJ1-1; weak D call: TRBD1 (5 bases). The V end lost 1 base, the J end lost 5 bases, and 8 bases lay between the germline ends. Germline loops: CDR1 LNHDA, CDR2 SQIVND (reference sequence). The CDR3 sequence is 13 residues long. CDR3: CASSIGGVTEAFF. The CDR3, as DNA: TGTGCCAGTAGTATAGGGGGCGTGACTGAAGCTTTCTTT.

The chain combines TRBV14 with TRBJ1-5; D not certain. Germline CDR1 reads SGHDN; CDR2 reads FVKESK. CDR3 length: 13 amino acids. Trimming pared 1 base from V and 5 bases from J, leaving 6 bases between. CDR3 nucleotides: TGTGCCAGCAGCCAAGGGCTCTATCAGCCCCAGCATTTT. Translating gives CASSQGLYQPQHF.

The chain carries TRBV6-1 and TRBJ2-5, with 8 bases aligning to TRBD1. CDR3 length: 13 amino acids. Looked up from germline, CDR1 is MNHNS and CDR2 is SASEGT. V lost 4 bases, J lost 5 bases, and 3 bases stayed unmatched. The CDR3 loop reads CASSGNRGETQYF. The CDR3 nucleotides read TGTGCCAGCAGTGGAAACAGGGGGGAGACCCAGTACTTC.

The chain employs TRBV4-2 and TRBJ1-2, with D possibly matching TRBD1 (5 bases). Germline CDR1 reads LGHNA; CDR2 reads YNFKEQ. V lost 1 base, J lost 3 bases, and 12 bases lay in between. This CDR3 has 15 residues. The CDR3 nucleotides are TGTGCCAGCAGCCAAGGTCGGGGGGTGGACTATGGCTACACCTTC. Protein sequence: CASSQGRGVDYGYTF.

The rearrangement joins TRBV2 to TRBJ1-2, with a tentative D call TRBD1 (6 bases). V gave up 8 bases and J gave up 6 bases, with 16 bases separating them. CDR3 length: 13 residues. CDR1 and CDR2 (germline): SNHLY, FYNNEI. Here the CDR3 reads CASSEGQGHGYTF. CDR3 coding DNA: TGTGCCAGCTCTGAGGGTCAGGGGCATGGCTACACCTTC.

The sample holds a few counts of this clone. V and J are TRBV4-1 and TRBJ1-1; 7 bases agree with TRBD1. Losses at the gene ends were 3 bases for V and 3 bases for J; bases not matched to a gene: 7. The CDR3 consists of 15 residues. Germline values: CDR1 MGHRA, CDR2 YSYEKL. The CDR3 protein is CASSHADRVDTEAFF. CDR3 bases: TGCGCCAGCAGCCATGCCGACAGGGTGGACACTGAAGCTTTCTTT.

The chain combines TRBV27 with TRBJ2-7, with D possibly being TRBD1 (7 bases). Germline V lookup: CDR1 MNHEY, CDR2 SMNVEV (reference sequence). This CDR3 has 13 amino acids. With 3 bases removed from V and 5 bases from J, the gap between germline ends came to 11 bases. The CDR3 spells CASSFRGVDEQYF. CDR3 in DNA: TGTGCCAGCAGTTTCAGGGGGGTCGACGAGCAGTACTTC.

The chain recombines TRBV11-2 with TRBJ2-7; weak D call: TRBD2 (6 bases). This CDR3 is 15 amino acids long. The germline gives CDR1 SGHAT, CDR2 FQNNGV. Trimming pared 4 bases from V and 4 bases from J, leaving 17 bases between. The CDR3 DNA reads as TGTGCCAGCAGCTCTAGCCCGGGACTTACTTACGAGCAGTACTTC. This sequence encodes CASSSSPGLTYEQYF.

The chain is built from TRBV4-1 and TRBJ2-6; D is possibly TRBD1 (6 bases). V was trimmed by 2 bases and J by 0 bases, leaving 8 bases between them. The CDR3 is 16 amino acids. Germline CDR1 is MGHRA and CDR2 is YSYEKL. This CDR3 reads CASSQNRASGANVLTF. CDR3 coding DNA: TGCGCCAGCAGCCAAAACAGGGCCTCTGGGGCCAACGTCCTGACTTTC.

This clone was counted once. This chain joins TRBV6-1 and TRBJ2-2, with a tentative D call TRBD1 (6 bases). Per the germline V gene, CDR1 is MNHNS and CDR2 is SASEGT. The CDR3 covers 12 residues. Trimming left V 9 bases short and J 5 bases short, with 10 bases between. CDR3 protein: CASSGQTGELFF. In DNA form, the CDR3 reads TGTGCCAGTTCTGGACAGACCGGGGAGCTGTTTTTT.

V is TRBV9 and J is TRBJ2-1; TRBD2 aligns across 14 bases. Germline CDR1 and CDR2: SGDLS and YYNGEE. V lost 0 bases to trimming and J lost 4 bases; unmatched junction nucleotides: 6. This CDR3 comprises 18 residues. In DNA form, the CDR3 reads TGTGCCAGCAGCGTAGCTGGGACTAGCGGGAGTATGTACAATGAGCAGTTCTTC. It yields the protein CASSVAGTSGSMYNEQFF.